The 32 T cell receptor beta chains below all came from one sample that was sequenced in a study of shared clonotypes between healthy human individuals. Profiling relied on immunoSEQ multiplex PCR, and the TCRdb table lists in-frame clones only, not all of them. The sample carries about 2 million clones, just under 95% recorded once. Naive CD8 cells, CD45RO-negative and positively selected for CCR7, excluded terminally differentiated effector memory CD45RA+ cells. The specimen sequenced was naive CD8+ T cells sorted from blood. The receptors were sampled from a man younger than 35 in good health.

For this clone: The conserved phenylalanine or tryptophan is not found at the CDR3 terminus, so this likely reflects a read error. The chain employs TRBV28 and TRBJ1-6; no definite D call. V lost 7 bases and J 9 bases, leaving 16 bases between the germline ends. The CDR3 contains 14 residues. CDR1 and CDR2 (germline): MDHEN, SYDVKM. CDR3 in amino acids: CASTFDNGGSPLHS. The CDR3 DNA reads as TGTGCCAGCACCTTCGACAATGGAGGTTCACCCCTCCACTCT.

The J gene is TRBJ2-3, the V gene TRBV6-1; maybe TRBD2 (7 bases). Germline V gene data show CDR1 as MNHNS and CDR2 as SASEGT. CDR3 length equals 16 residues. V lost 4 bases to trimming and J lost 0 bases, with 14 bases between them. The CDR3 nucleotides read TGTGCCAGCAGTGCCCACGCGGGGGCAAGCACAGATACGCAGTATTTT. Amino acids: CASSAHAGASTDTQYF.

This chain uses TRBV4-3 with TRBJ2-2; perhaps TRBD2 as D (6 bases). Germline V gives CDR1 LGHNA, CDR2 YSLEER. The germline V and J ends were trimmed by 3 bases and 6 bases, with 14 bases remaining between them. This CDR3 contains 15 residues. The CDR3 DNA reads TGCGCCAGCAGCCAGCTGGGACTTAGCGCCGGGGAGCTGTTTTTT. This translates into CASSQLGLSAGELFF.

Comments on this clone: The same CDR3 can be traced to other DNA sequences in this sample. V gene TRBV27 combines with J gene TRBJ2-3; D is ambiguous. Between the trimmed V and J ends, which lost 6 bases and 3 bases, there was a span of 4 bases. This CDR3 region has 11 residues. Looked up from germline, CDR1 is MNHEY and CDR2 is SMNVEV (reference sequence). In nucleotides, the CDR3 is TGTGCCAGCAGCCAAACAGATACGCAGTATTTT. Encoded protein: CASSQTDTQYF.

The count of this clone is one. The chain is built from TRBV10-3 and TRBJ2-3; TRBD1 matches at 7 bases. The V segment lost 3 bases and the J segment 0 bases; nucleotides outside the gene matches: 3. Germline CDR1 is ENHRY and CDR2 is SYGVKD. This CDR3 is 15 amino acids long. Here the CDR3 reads CAISEGTASTDTQYF. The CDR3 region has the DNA TGTGCCATCAGTGAAGGGACAGCTAGCACAGATACGCAGTATTTT.

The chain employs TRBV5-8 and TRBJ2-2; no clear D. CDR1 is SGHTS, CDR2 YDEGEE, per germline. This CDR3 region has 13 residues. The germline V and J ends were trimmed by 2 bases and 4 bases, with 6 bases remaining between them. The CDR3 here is CASSLAITGELFF. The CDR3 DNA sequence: TGTGCCAGCAGCTTAGCGATCACCGGGGAGCTGTTTTTT.

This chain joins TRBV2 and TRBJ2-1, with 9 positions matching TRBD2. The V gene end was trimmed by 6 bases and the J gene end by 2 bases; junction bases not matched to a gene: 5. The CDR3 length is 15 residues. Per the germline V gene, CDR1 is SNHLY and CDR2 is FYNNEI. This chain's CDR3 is CASRSGTSTYNEQFF. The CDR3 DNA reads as TGTGCCAGCAGGTCCGGGACTAGCACCTACAATGAGCAGTTCTTC.

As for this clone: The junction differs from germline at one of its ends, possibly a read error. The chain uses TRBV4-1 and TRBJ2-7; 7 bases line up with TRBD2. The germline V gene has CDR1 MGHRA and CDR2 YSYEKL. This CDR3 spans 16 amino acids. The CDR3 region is CASSRTSSGPSYEQHF. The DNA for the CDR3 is TGCGCCAGCAGCCGGACTTCTAGCGGCCCCTCCTACGAGCAGCACTTC.

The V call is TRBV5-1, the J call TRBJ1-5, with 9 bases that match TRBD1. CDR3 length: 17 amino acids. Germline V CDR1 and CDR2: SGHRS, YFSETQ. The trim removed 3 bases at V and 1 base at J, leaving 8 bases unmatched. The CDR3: CASSWKDRGESNQPQHF. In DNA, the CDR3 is TGCGCCAGCAGCTGGAAGGACAGGGGTGAAAGCAATCAGCCCCAGCATTTT.

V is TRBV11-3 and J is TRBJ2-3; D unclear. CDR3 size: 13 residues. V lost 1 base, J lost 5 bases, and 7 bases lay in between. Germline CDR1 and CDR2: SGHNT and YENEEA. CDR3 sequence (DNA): TGTGCCAGCAGCTTAGGTCCCCTAGATACGCAGTATTTT. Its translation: CASSLGPLDTQYF.

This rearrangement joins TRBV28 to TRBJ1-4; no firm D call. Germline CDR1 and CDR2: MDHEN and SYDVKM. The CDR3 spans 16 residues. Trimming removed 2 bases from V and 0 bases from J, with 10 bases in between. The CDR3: CASSLILPATNEKLFF. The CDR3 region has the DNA TGTGCCAGCAGTTTAATTTTGCCTGCAACTAATGAAAAACTGTTTTTT.

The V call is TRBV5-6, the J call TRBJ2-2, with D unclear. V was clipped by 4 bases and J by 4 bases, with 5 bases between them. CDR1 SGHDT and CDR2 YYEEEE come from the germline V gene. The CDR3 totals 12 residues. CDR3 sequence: CASSDTTGELFF. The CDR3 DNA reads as TGTGCCAGCAGCGACACCACCGGGGAGCTGTTTTTT.

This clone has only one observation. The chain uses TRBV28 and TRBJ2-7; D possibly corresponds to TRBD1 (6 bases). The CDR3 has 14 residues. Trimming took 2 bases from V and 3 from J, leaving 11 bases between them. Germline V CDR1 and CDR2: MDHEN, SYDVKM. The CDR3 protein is CASSLESDSYEQYF. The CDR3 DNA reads TGTGCCAGCAGTTTAGAATCGGACAGCTACGAGCAGTACTTC.

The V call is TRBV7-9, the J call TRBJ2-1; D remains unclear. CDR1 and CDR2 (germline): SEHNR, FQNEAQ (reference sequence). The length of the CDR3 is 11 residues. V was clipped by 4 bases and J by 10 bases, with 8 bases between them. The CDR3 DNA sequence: TGTGCCAGCAGCTCTACCGTGGAGCAGTTCTTC. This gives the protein CASSSTVEQFF.

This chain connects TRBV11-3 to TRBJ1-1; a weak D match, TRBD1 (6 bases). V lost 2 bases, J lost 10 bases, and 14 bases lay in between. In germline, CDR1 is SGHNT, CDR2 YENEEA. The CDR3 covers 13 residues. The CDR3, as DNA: TGTGCCAGCAGCTTAACTACAGGGTTCCCAGCTTTCTTT. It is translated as CASSLTTGFPAFF.

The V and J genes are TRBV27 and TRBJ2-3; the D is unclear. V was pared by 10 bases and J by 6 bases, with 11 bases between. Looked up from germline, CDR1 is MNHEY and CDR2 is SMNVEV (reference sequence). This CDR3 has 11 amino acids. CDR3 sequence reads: CATLSSDTQYF. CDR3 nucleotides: TGTGCCACCCTTAGTTCGGATACGCAGTATTTT.

CDR3 nucleotide sequence: TGTGCCAGCAGCTTGCCATTCCTAGCGGGGAGTTACGAGCAGTACTTC. Amino acids: CASSLPFLAGSYEQYF. V is TRBV5-8 and J is TRBJ2-7; 9 positions match TRBD2. The CDR3 extends over 16 amino acids. Trimming took 1 base from V and 4 from J; bases not matched to a gene: 9. Germline loops: CDR1 SGHTS, CDR2 YDEGEE.

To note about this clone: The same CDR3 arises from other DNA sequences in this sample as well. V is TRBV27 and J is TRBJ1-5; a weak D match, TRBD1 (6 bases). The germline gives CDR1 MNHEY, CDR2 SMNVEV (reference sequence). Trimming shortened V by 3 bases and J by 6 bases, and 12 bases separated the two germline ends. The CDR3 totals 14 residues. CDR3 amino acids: CASSFLGASQPQHF. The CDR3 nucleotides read TGTGCCAGCAGTTTTCTGGGGGCGAGTCAGCCCCAGCATTTT.

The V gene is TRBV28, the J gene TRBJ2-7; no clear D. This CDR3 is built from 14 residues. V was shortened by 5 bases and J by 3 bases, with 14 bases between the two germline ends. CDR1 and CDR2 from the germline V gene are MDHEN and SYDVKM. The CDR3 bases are TGTGCCAGCAGTCTTCGGGTGGTAGACTACGAGCAGTACTTC. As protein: CASSLRVVDYEQYF.

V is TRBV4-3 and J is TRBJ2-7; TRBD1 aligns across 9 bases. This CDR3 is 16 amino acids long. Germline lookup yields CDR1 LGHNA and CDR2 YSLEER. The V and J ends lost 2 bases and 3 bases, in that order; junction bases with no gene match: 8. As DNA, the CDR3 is TGCGCCAGCAGCCAAACTCGACAGGGGGTCTTCTACGAGCAGTACTTC. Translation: CASSQTRQGVFYEQYF.

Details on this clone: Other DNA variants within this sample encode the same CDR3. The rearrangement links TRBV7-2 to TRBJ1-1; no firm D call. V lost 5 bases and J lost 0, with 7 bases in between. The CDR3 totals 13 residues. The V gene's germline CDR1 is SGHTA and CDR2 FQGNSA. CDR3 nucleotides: TGTGCCAGCAGCCCGGGGTTGAACACTGAAGCTTTCTTT. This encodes CASSPGLNTEAFF. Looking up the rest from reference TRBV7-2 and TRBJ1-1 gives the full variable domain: GAGVSQSPSNKVTEKGKDVELRCDPISGHTALYWYRQSLGQGLEFLIYFQGNSAPDKSGLPSDRFSAERTGGSVSTLTIQRTQQEDSAVYLCASSPGLNTEAFFGQGTRLTVV.

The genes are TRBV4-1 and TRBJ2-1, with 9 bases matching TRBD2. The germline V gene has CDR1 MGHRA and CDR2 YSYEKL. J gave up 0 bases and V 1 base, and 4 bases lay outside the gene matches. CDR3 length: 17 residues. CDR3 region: CASSQVPSGISYNEQFF. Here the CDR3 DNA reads TGCGCCAGCAGCCAAGTCCCTAGCGGGATCTCCTACAATGAGCAGTTCTTC.

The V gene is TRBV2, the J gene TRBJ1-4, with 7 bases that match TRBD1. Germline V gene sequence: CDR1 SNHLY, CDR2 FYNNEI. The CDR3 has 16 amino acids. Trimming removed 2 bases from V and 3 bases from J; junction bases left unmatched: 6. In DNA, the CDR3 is TGTGCCAGCAGTGAAACAATCACAGGGGCTAATGAAAAACTGTTTTTT. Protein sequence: CASSETITGANEKLFF.

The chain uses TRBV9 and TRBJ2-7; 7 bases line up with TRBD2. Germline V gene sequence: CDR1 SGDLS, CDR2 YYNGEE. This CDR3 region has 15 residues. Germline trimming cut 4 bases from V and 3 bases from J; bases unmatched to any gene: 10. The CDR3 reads CASSPGPSGGYEQYF. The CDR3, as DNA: TGTGCCAGCAGCCCGGGACCCTCGGGGGGCTACGAGCAGTACTTC.

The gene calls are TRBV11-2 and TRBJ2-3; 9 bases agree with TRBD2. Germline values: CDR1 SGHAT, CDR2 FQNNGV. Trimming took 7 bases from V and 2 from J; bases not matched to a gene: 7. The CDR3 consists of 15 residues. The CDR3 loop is CASTRLAVVTDTQYF. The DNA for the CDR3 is TGTGCCAGCACCAGACTAGCGGTCGTCACAGATACGCAGTATTTT.

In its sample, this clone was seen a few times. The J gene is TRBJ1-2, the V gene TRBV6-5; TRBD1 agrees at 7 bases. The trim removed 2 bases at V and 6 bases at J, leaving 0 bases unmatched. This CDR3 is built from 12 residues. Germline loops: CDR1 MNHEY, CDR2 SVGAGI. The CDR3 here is CASSYGTDGYTF. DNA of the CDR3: TGTGCCAGCAGTTACGGGACAGATGGCTACACCTTC.

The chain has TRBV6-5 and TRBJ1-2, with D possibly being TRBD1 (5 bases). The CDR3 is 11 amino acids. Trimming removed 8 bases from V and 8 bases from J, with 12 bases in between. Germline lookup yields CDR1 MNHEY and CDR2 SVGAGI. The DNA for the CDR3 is TGTGCCAGCGGATCCGGGGACGGCTACACCTTC. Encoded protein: CASGSGDGYTF.

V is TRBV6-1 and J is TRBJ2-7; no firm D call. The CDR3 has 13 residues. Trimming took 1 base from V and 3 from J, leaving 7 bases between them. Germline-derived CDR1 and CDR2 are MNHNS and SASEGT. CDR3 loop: CASSEESYYEQYF. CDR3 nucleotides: TGTGCCAGCAGTGAAGAGTCTTACTACGAGCAGTACTTC.

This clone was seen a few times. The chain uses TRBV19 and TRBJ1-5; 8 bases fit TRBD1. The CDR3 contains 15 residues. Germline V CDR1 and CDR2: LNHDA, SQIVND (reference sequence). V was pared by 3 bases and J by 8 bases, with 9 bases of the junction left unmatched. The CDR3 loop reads CASSMGTGGLEPQHF. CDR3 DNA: TGTGCCAGTAGTATGGGGACAGGCGGGCTGGAGCCCCAGCATTTT.

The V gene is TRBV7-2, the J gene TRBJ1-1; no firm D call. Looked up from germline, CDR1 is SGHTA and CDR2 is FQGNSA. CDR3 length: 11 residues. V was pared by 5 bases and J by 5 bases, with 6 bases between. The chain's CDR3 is CASSVRTEAFF. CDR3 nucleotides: TGTGCCAGCAGCGTGAGGACTGAAGCTTTCTTT.

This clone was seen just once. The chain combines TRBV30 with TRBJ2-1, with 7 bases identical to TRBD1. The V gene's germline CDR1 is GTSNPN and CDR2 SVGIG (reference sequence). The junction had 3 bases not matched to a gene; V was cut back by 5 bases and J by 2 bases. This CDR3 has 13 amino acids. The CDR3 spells CAWDRVAYNEQFF. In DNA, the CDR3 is TGTGCCTGGGACAGGGTAGCCTACAATGAGCAGTTCTTC.

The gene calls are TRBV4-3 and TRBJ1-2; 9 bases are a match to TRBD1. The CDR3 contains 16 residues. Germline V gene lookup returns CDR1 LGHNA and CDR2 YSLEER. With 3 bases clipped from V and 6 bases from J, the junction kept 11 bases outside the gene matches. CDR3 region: CASSQLLGQGFDGYTF. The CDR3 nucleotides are TGCGCCAGCAGCCAGCTTCTCGGACAGGGGTTCGATGGCTACACCTTC.